One sample yielded the 9 T cell receptor beta chains listed below, sequenced in a study of Graves' ophthalmopathy and Graves' hyperthyroidism. The authors amplified TCR beta CDR3 regions, and they did so from RNA transcripts for repertoire sequencing. HTBI primers served in a first-round RT-PCR, which a second-round multiplex PCR followed. TCRdb analysed the multiplex PCR reads with MiXCR anew, one entry per CDR3 protein. The table shows some 1.1 million distinct CDR3 sequences, with roughly two fifths occurring only once. Sequencing was carried out using peripheral blood or thyroid tissue (not recorded which). These receptors were collected from an adult man with Graves' hyperthyroidism.

V and J are TRBV25-1 and TRBJ1-2; 9 positions match TRBD1. Germline CDR1 MGHDK, CDR2 SYGVNS. The junction had 13 bases not matched to a gene; V was cut back by 8 bases and J by 0 bases. CDR3 length: 17 amino acids. DNA of the CDR3: TGTGCCAGCGCGCCGGACAGGGGATCAGGCCCTAACTATGGCTACACCTTC. As protein: CASAPDRGSGPNYGYTF.

The V and J genes are TRBV6-1 and TRBJ1-2; TRBD1 aligns across 8 bases. Germline trimming cut 7 bases from V and 8 bases from J; bases unmatched to any gene: 12. CDR1 is MNHNS and CDR2 is SASEGT in the germline V gene. The CDR3 covers 14 residues. CDR3 DNA: TGTGCCAGCACCAAGGACAGGGCTGTCGGGGGCTACACCTTC. Its protein product is CASTKDRAVGGYTF.

There are many counts of this clonotype. The chain joins TRBV28 to TRBJ1-1; 9 bases are a match to TRBD1. The CDR3 is made up of 17 amino acids. Unmatched junction bases numbered 10, after V lost 3 bases and J lost 2 bases. Germline lookup yields CDR1 MDHEN and CDR2 SYDVKM. The CDR3 here is CASSFPGQGSFNTEAFF. CDR3 bases: TGTGCCAGCAGTTTCCCGGGACAGGGAAGTTTTAACACTGAAGCTTTCTTT.

Worth noting for this clonotype: This could be a read error, since a much larger clone is one nucleotide away. The rearrangement joins TRBV10-2 to TRBJ2-5, with D possibly being TRBD1 (6 bases). This CDR3 is 16 amino acids long. CDR1 is WSHSY, CDR2 SAAADI, per germline. The CDR3 sequence is CTSSDPLRGRRETQYF. The CDR3 nucleotides read TGCACCAGCAGCGATCCACTCAGGGGCCGGCGAGAGACCCAGTACTTC.

The table lists this clonotype with a count of one. Given a much more abundant clone one base away, this may be a read error. The V gene is TRBV9, the J gene TRBJ2-7; D is ambiguous. Germline CDR1 SGDLS, CDR2 YYNGEE. The CDR3 has 12 amino acids. The CDR3 here is CATSPAFSEQYF. The CDR3 DNA sequence: TGTGCCACCAGCCCCGCATTCTCCGAGCAGTACTTC.

V gene TRBV6-4 combines with J gene TRBJ2-7, with D possibly matching TRBD1 (5 bases). The CDR3 spans 15 residues. The V end was cut by 6 bases, the J end by 3 bases, with 18 bases between. Germline V gives CDR1 MRHNA, CDR2 SNTAGT. The CDR3 loop is CASRRRYGHDYEQYF. Here the CDR3 DNA reads TGTGCCAGCAGGAGAAGGTATGGACATGACTACGAGCAGTACTTC.

This clonotype was seen a single time. The rearrangement uses TRBV5-1 and TRBJ2-7; 11 nucleotides align to TRBD1. J lost 7 bases, V lost 2 bases, and 11 bases had no gene match. Germline V gives CDR1 SGHRS, CDR2 YFSETQ. The CDR3 length is 16 residues. CDR3 protein: CASSFGQGQGVREQYF. CDR3 coding DNA: TGCGCCAGCAGCTTCGGCCAGGGACAGGGGGTACGGGAGCAGTACTTC.

This clonotype was observed a few times. This chain links TRBV11-2 with TRBJ2-7, with 9 bases lining up with TRBD2. V was clipped by 5 bases and J by 3 bases; unmatched bases: 8. This CDR3 has 15 residues. Germline lookup yields CDR1 SGHAT and CDR2 FQNNGV. The CDR3 nucleotides read TGTGCCAGCAGCCTAATAGCGGGGGACAGCTACGAGCAGTACTTC. This gives the protein CASSLIAGDSYEQYF.

Concerning this clonotype itself: This CDR3 is missing its conserved last phenylalanine or tryptophan, likely due to a read error. The DNA is left out, because the CDR3 cannot be placed on it with certainty; the CDR3 is given as TCRdb lists it. The chain recombines TRBV7-2 with TRBJ2-2; the D call in the table, TRBD1, was not verified against the DNA. Counting both end residues, the CDR3 totals 9 amino acids. CDR1 is SGHTA and CDR2 is FQGNSA in the germline V gene. CDR3 amino acids: CASSARTGV.